A single sample gave rise to the 25 T cell receptor beta chains below, sequenced in a study of OX40 agonist ivuxolimab in advanced cancers. Profiled with immunoSEQ multiplex PCR; TCRdb holds only in-frame clones, not every one. This table has approximately 15,000 clones, around 83% appearing once. The input for sequencing was CD4+ or CD8+ T cells sorted from blood, taken in a trial of the OX40 agonist ivuxolimab. The receptor source for this set is an adult with an advanced solid tumor such as melanoma, head and neck, liver or kidney cancer.

The V and J genes are TRBV21-1 and TRBJ2-2; TRBD1 is the table's D call, not checked against the DNA. TRBV21-1 is recorded as a pseudogene. The CDR3 has 18 residues. CDR3 nucleotide sequence: TGTGCCAGCAGCGACATGGGGACAGGGAACATGAACACCGGGGAGCTGTTTTTT. Translation: CASSDMGTGNMNTGELFF.

V and J are TRBV9 and TRBJ1-5, with D unclear. Germline V gene lookup returns CDR1 SGDLS and CDR2 YYNGEE. The V end was cut by 2 bases, the J end by 4 bases, with 7 bases between. The CDR3 extends over 13 amino acids. CDR3 loop: CASSVDGNQPQHF. The CDR3, as DNA: TGTGCCAGCAGCGTTGACGGAAATCAGCCCCAGCATTTT.

The genes are TRBV6-6 and TRBJ2-1; no clear D. With 7 bases removed from V and 3 bases from J, the gap between germline ends came to 10 bases. CDR3 length: 13 residues. Germline V gene sequence: CDR1 MNHNY, CDR2 SVGAGI (reference sequence). CDR3 protein: CASTKASYNEQFF. CDR3 sequence (DNA): TGTGCCAGCACCAAAGCAAGCTACAATGAGCAGTTCTTC.

CDR3 loop: CSEVGRDGYTF. The DNA of the CDR3 is TGCAGTGAAGTGGGCAGGGATGGCTACACCTTC. The rearrangement joins TRBV20-1 to TRBJ1-2, with D possibly matching TRBD1 (5 bases). The V gene's germline CDR1 is DFQATT and CDR2 SNEGSKA (reference sequence). The CDR3 sequence is 11 residues long. V was shortened by 7 bases and J by 6 bases, with 12 bases between the two germline ends.

The rearrangement uses TRBV5-6 and TRBJ2-3; 13 bases align to TRBD2. From germline, CDR1 is SGHDT and CDR2 YYEEEE. The length of the CDR3 is 19 residues. V was pared by 3 bases and J by 1 base, with 11 bases of the junction left unmatched. CDR3 sequence: CASSSWTSGGFIRTDTQYF. The CDR3 coding sequence is TGTGCCAGCAGCTCCTGGACTAGCGGGGGCTTCATACGCACAGATACGCAGTATTTT.

Turning to this clone: The sample holds other DNA sequences that translate to the same CDR3. The rearrangement uses TRBV11-2 and TRBJ2-7; 9 bases fit TRBD2. There are 17 residues in the CDR3. V lost 5 bases to trimming and J lost 5 bases; unmatched junction nucleotides: 16. In germline, CDR1 is SGHAT, CDR2 FQNNGV. The CDR3 DNA reads as TGTGCCAGCAGCCTACGCTTTGGCGGGAGGGCGTGGGACGAGCAGTACTTC. Translation: CASSLRFGGRAWDEQYF.

The chain combines TRBV30 with TRBJ2-1; D is unresolved. V was clipped by 0 bases and J by 1 base, with 7 bases between them. Per the germline V gene, CDR1 is GTSNPN and CDR2 is SVGIG (reference sequence). The CDR3 is 14 amino acids. This chain's CDR3 is CAWSVLRSYNEQFF. CDR3 DNA sequence: TGTGCCTGGAGTGTACTGAGGTCCTACAATGAGCAGTTCTTC.

The rearrangement links TRBV6-1 to TRBJ2-3; D unclear. From germline, CDR1 is MNHNS and CDR2 SASEGT. V gave up 6 bases and J gave up 0 bases, with 7 bases separating them. The CDR3 length is 13 residues. The CDR3 DNA reads as TGTGCCAGCAGGGCTACTAGCACAGATACGCAGTATTTT. Protein sequence: CASRATSTDTQYF.

This clone ranks as medium-sized (0.01 to 0.1%). The chain joins TRBV2 to TRBJ2-7; D unclear. There are 13 residues in the CDR3. V lost 10 bases and J lost 3, with 16 bases in between. Germline CDR1 is SNHLY and CDR2 is FYNNEI. DNA of the CDR3: TGTGCCACCGTCCCAGGACCGGACTACGAGCAGTACTTC. It is translated as CATVPGPDYEQYF.

This clone was counted only a few times. The CDR3 DNA follows: TGTGCCAGCAGCCAGGGAACAGGCAGCAATCAGCCCCAGCATTTT. Protein: CASSQGTGSNQPQHF. The J gene is TRBJ1-5, the V gene TRBV4-2; tentatively, D is TRBD1 (5 bases). V shed 3 bases and J shed 1 base, with 10 bases lying between them. The CDR3 is 15 residues long. Germline V gene lookup returns CDR1 LGHNA and CDR2 YNFKEQ.

This clone appeared once. The rearrangement links TRBV6-1 to TRBJ2-5, with D perhaps assigned TRBD1 or TRBD2 (7 bases each). CDR3 size: 14 residues. With 5 bases removed from V and 4 bases from J, the gap between germline ends came to 14 bases. The germline V gene encodes CDR1 MNHNS and CDR2 SASEGT. The CDR3 protein is CASSNIRGGETQYF. Written as DNA, the CDR3 is TGTGCCAGCAGTAATATCAGGGGGGGAGAGACCCAGTACTTC.

The chain carries TRBV30 and TRBJ1-5; maybe TRBD1 (5 bases). The CDR3 runs 14 residues. With 0 bases removed from V and 11 bases from J, the gap between germline ends came to 17 bases. CDR1 and CDR2 from the germline V gene are GTSNPN and SVGIG (reference sequence). DNA for the CDR3: TGTGCCTGGAGTGTTGGGACGGTTGGAGGGGCCCAGCATTTT. Its translation is CAWSVGTVGGAQHF.

This clone was seen just once. The chain has TRBV28 and TRBJ1-5, with unresolved D. With 1 base removed from V and 11 bases from J, the gap between germline ends came to 9 bases. The CDR3 extends over 12 amino acids. Germline CDR1 MDHEN, CDR2 SYDVKM. The CDR3 region has the DNA TGTGCCAGCAGTTTATACTTTGGGGCCCAGCATTTT. Protein product: CASSLYFGAQHF.

V usage is TRBV7-8 and J usage is TRBJ2-5, with 8 bases lining up with TRBD2. V lost 10 bases, J lost 3 bases, and 7 bases stayed unmatched. Looked up from germline, CDR1 is SGHVS and CDR2 is FQNEAQ. The CDR3 totals 13 residues. CDR3 nucleotides: TGTGCCAACGGAGCGGGGGCAAAAGAGACCCAGTACTTC. Translated: CANGAGAKETQYF. The full variable domain, with the rest looked up from reference TRBV7-8 and TRBJ2-5, is GAGVSQSPRYKVAKRGQDVALRCDPISGHVSLFWYQQALGQGPEFLTYFQNEAQLDKSGLPSDRFFAERPEGSVSTLKIQRTQQEDSAVYLCANGAGAKETQYFGPGTRLLVL.

This clone was counted a single time. V and J are TRBV29-1 and TRBJ2-5; D may be TRBD2 (6 bases). The CDR3 totals 12 residues. Germline-derived CDR1 and CDR2 are SQVTM and ANQGSEA. Trimming removed 7 bases at V and 5 bases at J, with 14 bases between. CDR3 protein: CSATDGGETQYF. The CDR3 DNA sequence: TGCAGCGCCACGGATGGAGGGGAGACCCAGTACTTC.

This clone was counted once. The CDR3 DNA reads as TGCGCCAGCAGTGATAGGTTGAACACTGAAGCTTTCTTT. This gives the protein CASSDRLNTEAFF. V is TRBV10-1 and J is TRBJ1-1; D gene uncertain. The V gene lost 3 bases and the J gene lost 0 bases, with 5 bases spanning the gap. CDR1 is WNHNN, CDR2 SYGVQD, per germline (reference sequence). The CDR3 has 13 amino acids.

The rearrangement joins TRBV19 to TRBJ2-1, with 13 nucleotides matching TRBD2. CDR1 and CDR2 from the germline V gene are LNHDA and SQIVND (reference sequence). The CDR3 runs 15 residues. Losses at the gene ends were 8 bases for V and 8 bases for J; bases not matched to a gene: 9. CDR3 amino acids: CASCGLAGVRDEQFF. For the CDR3, the DNA is TGTGCCAGTTGTGGACTAGCGGGAGTCCGTGATGAGCAGTTCTTC.

The chain recombines TRBV5-1 with TRBJ1-1; 9 bases are a match to TRBD1. The ends lost 7 bases at V and 5 bases at J; junction bases unmatched: 15. Germline-derived CDR1 and CDR2 are SGHRS and YFSETQ. The CDR3 consists of 16 residues. The CDR3 reads CASRTGTGYLGTEAFF. DNA for the CDR3: TGCGCCAGCCGGACCGGGACAGGGTATTTGGGTACTGAAGCTTTCTTT.

The V gene is TRBV30, the J gene TRBJ1-5; tentatively, D is TRBD1 (6 bases). Trimming shortened V by 6 bases and J by 0 bases, and 12 bases separated the two germline ends. The CDR3 sequence is 14 residues long. CDR1 is GTSNPN, CDR2 SVGIG, per germline (reference sequence). CDR3 residues: CACSTGNSNQPQHF. DNA of the CDR3: TGTGCCTGCTCGACAGGCAATAGCAATCAGCCCCAGCATTTT.

The V gene is TRBV30, the J gene TRBJ1-1, with 7 bases fitting TRBD1. V shed 0 bases and J 1 base; nucleotides not matched to a gene: 8. CDR1 GTSNPN and CDR2 SVGIG come from the germline V gene (reference sequence). The CDR3 has 16 residues. The CDR3 DNA sequence: TGTGCCTGGAGTGTCTGGACAGGAGGGAGGAACACTGAAGCTTTCTTT. It encodes CAWSVWTGGRNTEAFF. Looking up the rest from reference TRBV30 and TRBJ1-1 gives the full variable domain: SQTIHQWPATLVQPVGSPLSLECTVEGTSNPNLYWYRQAAGRGLQLLFYSVGIGQISSEVPQNLSASRPQDRQFILSSKKLLLSDSGFYLCAWSVWTGGRNTEAFFGQGTRLTVV.

The V and J genes are TRBV7-9 and TRBJ1-6, with 8 bases lining up with TRBD1. The CDR3 contains 15 residues. Germline V gives CDR1 SEHNR, CDR2 FQNEAQ (reference sequence). Germline trimming cut 5 bases from V and 9 bases from J; bases unmatched to any gene: 9. CDR3 sequence reads: CASSQTGVSASPLHF. The CDR3 nucleotides read TGTGCCAGCAGCCAGACAGGGGTTTCGGCTTCACCCCTCCACTTT.

V usage is TRBV29-1 and J usage is TRBJ2-5; tentatively, D is TRBD2 (6 bases). From germline, CDR1 is SQVTM and CDR2 ANQGSEA. The V end was cut by 7 bases, the J end by 5 bases, with 14 bases between. This CDR3 region has 12 residues. In DNA, the CDR3 is TGCAGCGCAGATAAAGGAGGGGAGACCCAGTACTTC. Translation gives CSADKGGETQYF.

The chain links TRBV27 to TRBJ1-6, with TRBD1 identical over 8 bases. Trimming at V came to 7 bases and at J to 6 bases, leaving 5 bases not matched to a gene. The CDR3 is made up of 14 amino acids. Germline CDR1 MNHEY, CDR2 SMNVEV (reference sequence). CDR3: CASNLGQVNSPLHF. The DNA of the CDR3 is TGTGCCAGCAACCTGGGACAGGTTAATTCACCCCTCCACTTT.

This clone has more than one count but fewer than ten. The rearrangement links TRBV20-1 to TRBJ1-5, with D uncertain. The CDR3 runs 11 residues. The V gene's germline CDR1 is DFQATT and CDR2 SNEGSKA (reference sequence). Trimming stripped 3 bases from V and 11 bases from J, with 11 bases between. The CDR3 region is CSARGGGAQHF. The DNA for the CDR3 is TGCAGTGCTAGGGGCGGCGGGGCCCAGCATTTT.

Here the CDR3 reads CASIKRWGVGSNTEAFF. Here the CDR3 DNA reads TGTGCCAGCATCAAACGATGGGGGGTTGGGTCGAACACTGAAGCTTTCTTT. The V and J genes are TRBV5-4 and TRBJ1-1; D is perhaps TRBD1 (5 bases). Germline-derived CDR1 and CDR2 are SGHNT and YYREEE (reference sequence). V was cut by 6 bases and J by 1 base, with 22 bases left in between. The CDR3 covers 17 residues.